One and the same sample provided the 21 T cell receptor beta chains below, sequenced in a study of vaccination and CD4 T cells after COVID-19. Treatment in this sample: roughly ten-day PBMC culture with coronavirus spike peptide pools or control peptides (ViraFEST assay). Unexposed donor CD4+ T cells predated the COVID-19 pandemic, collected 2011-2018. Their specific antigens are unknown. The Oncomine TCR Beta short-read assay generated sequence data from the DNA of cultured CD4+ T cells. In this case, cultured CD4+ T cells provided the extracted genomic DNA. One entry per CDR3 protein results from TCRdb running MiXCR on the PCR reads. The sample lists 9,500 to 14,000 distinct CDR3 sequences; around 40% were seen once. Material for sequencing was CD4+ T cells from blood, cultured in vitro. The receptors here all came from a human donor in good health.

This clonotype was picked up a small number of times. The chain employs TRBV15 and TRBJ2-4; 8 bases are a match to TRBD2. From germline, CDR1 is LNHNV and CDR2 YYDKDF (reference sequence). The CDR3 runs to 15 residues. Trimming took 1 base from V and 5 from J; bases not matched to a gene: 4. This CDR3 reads CATSRAVLAENIQYF. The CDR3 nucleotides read TGTGCCACCAGCAGAGCTGTACTAGCGGAAAACATTCAGTACTTC.

CDR3 residues: CAISTSGKSDTQYF. The CDR3 DNA reads TGTGCCATCAGTACTAGCGGGAAGTCGGATACGCAGTATTTT. The chain links TRBV10-3 to TRBJ2-3, with 10 bases aligning to TRBD2. The CDR3 loop spans 14 amino acids. J lost 6 bases, V lost 5 bases, and 5 bases had no gene match. CDR1 is ENHRY, CDR2 SYGVKD, per germline.

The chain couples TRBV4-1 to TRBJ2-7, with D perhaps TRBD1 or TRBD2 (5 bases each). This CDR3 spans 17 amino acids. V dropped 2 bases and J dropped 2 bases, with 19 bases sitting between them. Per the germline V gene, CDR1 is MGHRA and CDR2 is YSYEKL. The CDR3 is CASSQPTLGGQTYEQYF. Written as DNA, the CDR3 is TGCGCCAGCAGCCAACCCACCCTTGGGGGTCAAACCTACGAGCAGTACTTC.

CDR3 residues: CASSDGTGGFDEQFF. CDR3 DNA: TGTGCCAGCAGTGACGGGACAGGGGGTTTTGATGAGCAGTTCTTC. The rearrangement uses TRBV6-4 and TRBJ2-1, with TRBD1 identical over 11 bases. The V gene end was trimmed by 2 bases and the J gene end by 8 bases; junction bases not matched to a gene: 5. This CDR3 spans 15 amino acids. Per the germline V gene, CDR1 is MRHNA and CDR2 is SNTAGT.

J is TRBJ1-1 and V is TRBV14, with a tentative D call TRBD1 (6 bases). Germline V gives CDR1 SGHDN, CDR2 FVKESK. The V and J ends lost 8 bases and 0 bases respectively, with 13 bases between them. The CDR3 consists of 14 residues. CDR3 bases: TGTGCCAGCGTCGGGGGACACCTGAACACTGAAGCTTTCTTT. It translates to CASVGGHLNTEAFF.

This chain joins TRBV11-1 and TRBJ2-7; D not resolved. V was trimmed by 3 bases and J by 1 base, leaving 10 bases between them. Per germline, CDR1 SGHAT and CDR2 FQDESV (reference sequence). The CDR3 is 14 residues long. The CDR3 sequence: CASSFGENSYEQYF. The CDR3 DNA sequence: TGTGCCAGCAGCTTTGGGGAAAATTCCTACGAGCAGTACTTC.

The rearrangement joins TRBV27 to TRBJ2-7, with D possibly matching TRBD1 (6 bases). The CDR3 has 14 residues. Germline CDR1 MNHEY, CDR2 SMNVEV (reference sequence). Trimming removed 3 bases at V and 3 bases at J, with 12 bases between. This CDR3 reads CASSFDRSGYEQYF. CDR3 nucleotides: TGTGCCAGCAGTTTTGACAGGTCGGGCTACGAGCAGTACTTC.

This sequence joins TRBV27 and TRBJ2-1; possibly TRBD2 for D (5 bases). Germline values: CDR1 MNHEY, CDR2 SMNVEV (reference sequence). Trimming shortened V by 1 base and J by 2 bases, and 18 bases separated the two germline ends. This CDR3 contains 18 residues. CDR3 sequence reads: CASSLWGPRGPTYNEQFF. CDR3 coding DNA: TGTGCCAGCAGTTTATGGGGTCCCCGAGGGCCGACCTACAATGAGCAGTTCTTC.

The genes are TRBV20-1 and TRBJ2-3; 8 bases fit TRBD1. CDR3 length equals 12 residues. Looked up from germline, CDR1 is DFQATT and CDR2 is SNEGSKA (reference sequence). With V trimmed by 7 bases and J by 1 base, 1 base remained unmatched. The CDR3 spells CSVGQGTDTQYF. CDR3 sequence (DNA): TGCAGTGTGGGACAGGGCACAGATACGCAGTATTTT.

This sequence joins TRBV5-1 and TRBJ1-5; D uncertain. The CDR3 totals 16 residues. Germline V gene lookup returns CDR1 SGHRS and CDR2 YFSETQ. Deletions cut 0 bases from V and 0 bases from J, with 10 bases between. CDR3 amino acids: CASSLGPNLSNQPQHF. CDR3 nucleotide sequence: TGCGCCAGCAGCTTGGGACCTAACCTTAGCAATCAGCCCCAGCATTTT.

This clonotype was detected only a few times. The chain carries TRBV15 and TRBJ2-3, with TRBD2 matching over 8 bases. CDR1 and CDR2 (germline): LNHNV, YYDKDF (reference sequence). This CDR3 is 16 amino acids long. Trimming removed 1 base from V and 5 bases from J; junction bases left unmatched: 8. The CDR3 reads CATSRGQREQGDTQYF. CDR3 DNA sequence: TGTGCCACCAGCAGAGGCCAGCGGGAGCAGGGAGATACGCAGTATTTT. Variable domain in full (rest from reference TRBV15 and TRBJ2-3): DAMVIQNPRYQVTQFGKPVTLSCSQTLNHNVMYWYQQKSSQAPKLLFHYYDKDFNNEADTPDNFQSRRPNTSFCFLDIRSPGLGDTAMYLCATSRGQREQGDTQYFGPGTRLTVL.

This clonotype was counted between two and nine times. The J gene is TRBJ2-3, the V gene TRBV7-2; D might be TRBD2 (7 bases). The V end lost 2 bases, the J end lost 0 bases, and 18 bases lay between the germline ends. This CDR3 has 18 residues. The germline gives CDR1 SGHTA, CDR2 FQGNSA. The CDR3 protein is CASSLRGFGSGSTDTQYF. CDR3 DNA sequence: TGTGCCAGCAGCTTAAGGGGGTTTGGTAGCGGGAGCACAGATACGCAGTATTTT.

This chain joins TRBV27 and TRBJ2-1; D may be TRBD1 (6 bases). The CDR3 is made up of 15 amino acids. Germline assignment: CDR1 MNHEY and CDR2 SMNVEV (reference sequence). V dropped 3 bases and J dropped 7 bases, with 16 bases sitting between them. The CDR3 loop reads CASSFRDIFLNEQFF. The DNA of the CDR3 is TGTGCCAGCAGTTTCCGGGACATCTTCCTGAATGAGCAGTTCTTC.

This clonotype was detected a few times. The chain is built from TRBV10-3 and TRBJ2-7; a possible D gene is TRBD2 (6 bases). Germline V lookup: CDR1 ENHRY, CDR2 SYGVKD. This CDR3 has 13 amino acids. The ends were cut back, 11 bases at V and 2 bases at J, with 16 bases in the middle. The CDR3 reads CAYRGDSAYEQYF. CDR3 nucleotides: TGTGCCTACCGCGGGGACTCTGCCTACGAGCAGTACTTC.

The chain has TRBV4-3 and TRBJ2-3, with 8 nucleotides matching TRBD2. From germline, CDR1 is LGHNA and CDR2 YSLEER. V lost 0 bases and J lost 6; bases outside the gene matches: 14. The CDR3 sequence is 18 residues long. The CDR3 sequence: CASSQELTSGQKRDTQYF. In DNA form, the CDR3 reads TGCGCCAGCAGCCAAGAGCTTACTAGCGGCCAAAAGCGGGATACGCAGTATTTT.

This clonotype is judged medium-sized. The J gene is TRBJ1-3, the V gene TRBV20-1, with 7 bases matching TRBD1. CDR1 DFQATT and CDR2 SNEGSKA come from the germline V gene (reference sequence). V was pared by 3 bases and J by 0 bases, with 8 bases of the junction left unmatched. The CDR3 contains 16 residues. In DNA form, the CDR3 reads TGCAGTGCTAGCCACAGGGGTAGCGTCTCTGGAAACACCATATATTTT. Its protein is CSASHRGSVSGNTIYF.

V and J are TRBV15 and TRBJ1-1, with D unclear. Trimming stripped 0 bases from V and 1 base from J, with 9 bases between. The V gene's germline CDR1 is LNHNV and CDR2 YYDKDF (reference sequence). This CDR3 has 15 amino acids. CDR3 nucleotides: TGTGCCACCAGCAGAGAACGGTGGACGAACACTGAAGCTTTCTTT. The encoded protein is CATSRERWTNTEAFF.

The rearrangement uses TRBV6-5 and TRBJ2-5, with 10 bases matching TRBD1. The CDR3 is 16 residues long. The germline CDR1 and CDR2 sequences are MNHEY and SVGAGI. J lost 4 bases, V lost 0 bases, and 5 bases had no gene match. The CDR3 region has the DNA TGTGCCAGCAGTTACTCGAGGACAGGGGGTCGAGAGACCCAGTACTTC. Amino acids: CASSYSRTGGRETQYF.

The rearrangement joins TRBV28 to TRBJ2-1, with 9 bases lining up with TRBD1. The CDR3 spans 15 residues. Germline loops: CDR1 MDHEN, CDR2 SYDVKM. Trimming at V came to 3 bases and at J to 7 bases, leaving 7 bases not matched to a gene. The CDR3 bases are TGTGCCAGCAGTTTCGGACAGGGGAATCGGAATGAGCAGTTCTTC. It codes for CASSFGQGNRNEQFF.

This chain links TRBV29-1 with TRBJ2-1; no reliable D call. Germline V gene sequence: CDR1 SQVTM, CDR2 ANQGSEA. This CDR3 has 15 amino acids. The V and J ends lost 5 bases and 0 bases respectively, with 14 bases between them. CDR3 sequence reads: CSVSQALSSYNEQFF. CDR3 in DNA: TGCAGCGTTAGCCAAGCGCTGAGCTCCTACAATGAGCAGTTCTTC.

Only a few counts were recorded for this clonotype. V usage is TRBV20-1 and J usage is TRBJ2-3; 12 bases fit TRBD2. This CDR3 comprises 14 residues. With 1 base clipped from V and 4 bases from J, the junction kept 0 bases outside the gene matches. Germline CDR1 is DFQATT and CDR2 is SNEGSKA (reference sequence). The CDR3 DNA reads TGCAGTGCTAGAGGACTAGCGGGAGCAGATACGCAGTATTTT. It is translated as CSARGLAGADTQYF.